This TCR beta chain was captured in a study of shared clonotypes between healthy human individuals. The method was immunoSEQ multiplex PCR; TCRdb's version includes in-frame clones alone and lacks a portion of them. The top ten hold 10% to 15% of the sample, which has fewer than 650,000 clones, about 79% seen once. The trim removed 4 bases at V and 0 bases at J, leaving 2 bases unmatched. Looked up from germline, CDR1 is SEHNR and CDR2 is FQNEAQ (reference sequence). The CDR3 has 15 residues. This TCR came from a woman in her forties in good health. Some clones in this sample may be carry-over from other donors' samples. Sequencing was performed on PBMCs. V and J are TRBV7-9 and TRBJ2-5; TRBD1 aligns across 10 bases. The CDR3 loop is CASSSDRGNQETQYF. The DNA for the CDR3 is TGTGCCAGCAGCTCGGACAGGGGGAACCAAGAGACCCAGTACTTC.